The 31 T cell receptor beta chains reported below all come from one sample, sequenced in a study of T cell responses to AZD1222 COVID-19 vaccine. The repertoire was sequenced with immunoSEQ multiplex PCR; TCRdb's copy has only in-frame clones and lacks some. The table records roughly 190,000 clones, approximately 90% of them present only once. Sequences were derived from peripheral blood, sampled on day 0 of AZD1222 vaccination. The receptor set was obtained from an adult in good health.

The rearrangement joins TRBV21-1 to TRBJ2-1; the table calls TRBD1, which could not be checked here. TRBV21-1 is listed as a pseudogene. The CDR3 has 16 residues. The CDR3: CASSKKRWGHSREQFF. The CDR3 region has the DNA TGTGCCAGCAGCAAAAAGAGGTGGGGACACAGTCGTGAGCAGTTCTTC.

CDR3: CAGRSYNEQFF. The DNA for the CDR3 is TGTGCCGGGCGGAGCTACAATGAGCAGTTCTTC. V is TRBV2 and J is TRBJ2-1; D unclear. The CDR3 spans 11 residues. Germline values: CDR1 SNHLY, CDR2 FYNNEI. Trimming stripped 11 bases from V and 3 bases from J, with 8 bases between.

In the case of this clone: This CDR3 is also generated by other DNA sequences in the sample. V gene TRBV19 combines with J gene TRBJ1-6; D is ambiguous. The CDR3 consists of 13 residues. The ends were cut back, 1 base at V and 8 bases at J, with 6 bases in the middle. The V gene's germline CDR1 is LNHDA and CDR2 SQIVND (reference sequence). The CDR3 reads CASSIGRDSPLHF. CDR3 bases: TGTGCCAGTAGTATAGGGAGGGATTCACCCCTCCACTTT. The variable domain in full, completed from reference TRBV19 and TRBJ1-6, reads DGGITQSPKYLFRKEGQNVTLSCEQNLNHDAMYWYRQDPGQGLRLIYYSQIVNDFQKGDIAEGYSVSREKKESFPLTVTSAQKNPTAFYLCASSIGRDSPLHFGNGTRLTVT.

The chain is built from TRBV27 and TRBJ2-7, with unresolved D. V was pared by 3 bases and J by 0 bases, with 6 bases between. The length of the CDR3 is 13 residues. Germline V gene lookup returns CDR1 MNHEY and CDR2 SMNVEV (reference sequence). The CDR3 DNA reads as TGTGCCAGCAGTTTCCGGAGCTCCTACGAGCAGTACTTC. Translating it yields CASSFRSSYEQYF.

CDR3 protein: CASSQEWLANNEQFF. CDR3 DNA sequence: TGCGCCAGCAGCCAAGAATGGCTAGCCAACAATGAGCAGTTCTTC. The V call is TRBV4-1, the J call TRBJ2-1; D is possibly TRBD2 (5 bases). Trimming took 0 bases from V and 5 from J, leaving 11 bases between them. Germline V lookup: CDR1 MGHRA, CDR2 YSYEKL. The CDR3 covers 15 residues.

This clone was seen only once. CDR3 in amino acids: CASRNGTTPEAFF. CDR3 sequence (DNA): TGCGCCAGCAGAAATGGGACAACCCCTGAAGCTTTCTTT. The rearrangement uses TRBV10-2 and TRBJ1-1; tentatively, D is TRBD1 (6 bases). The CDR3 extends over 13 amino acids. Germline CDR1 reads WSHSY; CDR2 reads SAAADI. The ends were cut back, 6 bases at V and 6 bases at J, with 14 bases in the middle.

The chain is built from TRBV7-9 and TRBJ2-1; 7 bases line up with TRBD2. This CDR3 spans 13 amino acids. Germline V gene sequence: CDR1 SEHNR, CDR2 FQNEAQ (reference sequence). Losses at the gene ends were 5 bases for V and 4 bases for J; bases not matched to a gene: 2. The CDR3 region is CASSRGLYNEQFF. The CDR3 DNA is TGTGCCAGCAGCCGGGGACTATACAATGAGCAGTTCTTC.

The chain combines TRBV6-5 with TRBJ2-7, with 7 bases aligning to TRBD2. CDR1 and CDR2 (germline): MNHEY, SVGAGI. The CDR3 is 14 residues long. J lost 4 bases, V lost 2 bases, and 5 bases had no gene match. CDR3 bases: TGTGCCAGCAGTTACGGGGCTAGCGGATACGAGCAGTACTTC. Translating gives CASSYGASGYEQYF.

The rearrangement joins TRBV9 to TRBJ2-1; TRBD2 matches 12 bases. Germline CDR1 reads SGDLS; CDR2 reads YYNGEE. V lost 3 bases and J lost 4; bases outside the gene matches: 8. The length of the CDR3 is 17 residues. The DNA of the CDR3 is TGTGCCAGCAGCGCTAGCGGGGGGGCATTAAAATACAATGAGCAGTTCTTC. Amino acid sequence: CASSASGGALKYNEQFF.

The V call is TRBV4-1, the J call TRBJ1-1; TRBD1 agrees at 7 bases. V lost 1 base, J lost 1 base, and 9 bases stayed unmatched. CDR1 and CDR2 from the germline V gene are MGHRA and YSYEKL. The CDR3 consists of 17 residues. DNA for the CDR3: TGCGCCAGCAGCCAAGGGACAGGTCGGCAAGCGAACACTGAAGCTTTCTTT. This codes for CASSQGTGRQANTEAFF.

V usage is TRBV6-4 and J usage is TRBJ2-2; 7 bases line up with TRBD2. The CDR3 has 15 amino acids. V lost 9 bases to trimming and J lost 6 bases; unmatched junction nucleotides: 13. Germline V lookup: CDR1 MRHNA, CDR2 SNTAGT. The CDR3 DNA is TGTGCCAGGCAAACTAGCGAGGATTTCGCCGGGGAGCTGTTTTTT. Amino acid sequence: CARQTSEDFAGELFF.

For the CDR3, the DNA is TGCGCCAGCAGCTTACTACAGGAAGGCTACACCTTC. Translating it yields CASSLLQEGYTF. The chain recombines TRBV5-1 with TRBJ1-2; D is possibly TRBD1 (5 bases). CDR1 and CDR2 from the germline V gene are SGHRS and YFSETQ. The CDR3 loop spans 12 amino acids. The V end lost 2 bases, the J end lost 8 bases, and 10 bases lay between the germline ends. The variable domain in full, completed from reference TRBV5-1 and TRBJ1-2, reads KAGVTQTPRYLIKTRGQQVTLSCSPISGHRSVSWYQQTPGQGLQFLFEYFSETQRNKGNFPGRFSGRQFSNSRSEMNVSTLELGDSALYLCASSLLQEGYTFGSGTRLTVV.

The rearrangement links TRBV3-1 (or the pseudogene TRBV3-2) to TRBJ2-2; no firm D call. Germline V gene data show CDR1 as LGHDT and CDR2 as YNNKEL (reference sequence). The CDR3 contains 13 residues. Trimming removed 1 base from V and 6 bases from J, with 6 bases in between. CDR3 nucleotide sequence: TGTGCCAGCAGCCAAGGTTTGCCCGGGGAGCTGTTTTTT. It encodes CASSQGLPGELFF.

The genes are TRBV7-3 and TRBJ1-2; 8 bases are shared with TRBD1. Germline V gene data show CDR1 as SGHTA and CDR2 as FQGTGA. Germline trimming cut 2 bases from V and 7 bases from J; bases unmatched to any gene: 6. This CDR3 has 14 residues. The chain's CDR3 is CASSLQGQAGGYTF. CDR3 nucleotide sequence: TGTGCCAGCAGCTTACAGGGACAGGCCGGTGGCTACACCTTC.

The chain links TRBV21-1 to TRBJ1-2; the table assigns TRBD1, which was not confirmed against the DNA. TRBV21-1 is labeled a pseudogene. CDR3 length: 14 residues. The CDR3 DNA follows: TGTGCCAGCAGGGGACAGGGCAATCGAGGTGGCTACACCTTC. Protein product: CASRGQGNRGGYTF.

J is TRBJ2-5 and V is TRBV18; D might be TRBD1 (5 bases). V lost 4 bases to trimming and J lost 0 bases, with 12 bases between them. The germline V gene has CDR1 KGHSH and CDR2 LQKENI. The CDR3 contains 15 residues. In DNA, the CDR3 is TGTGCCAGCTCACGATCGGCAGGGAACCAAGAGACCCAGTACTTC. As protein: CASSRSAGNQETQYF. Full variable domain (remainder filled in from reference TRBV18 and TRBJ2-5): NAGVMQNPRHLVRRRGQEARLRCSPMKGHSHVYWYRQLPEEGLKFMVYLQKENIIDESGMPKERFSAEFPKEGPSILRIQQVVRGDSAAYFCASSRSAGNQETQYFGPGTRLLVL.

The chain has TRBV29-1 and TRBJ1-2, with D unclear. Trimming stripped 5 bases from V and 6 bases from J, with 16 bases between. The CDR3 loop spans 13 amino acids. Per the germline V gene, CDR1 is SQVTM and CDR2 is ANQGSEA. CDR3 coding DNA: TGCAGCGTTAAGTCCGGGCCGAGGGATGGCTACACCTTC. This gives the protein CSVKSGPRDGYTF.

The genes are TRBV7-2 and TRBJ2-3, with TRBD2 as a possible D gene (6 bases). The CDR3 runs 16 residues. CDR1 is SGHTA and CDR2 is FQGNSA in the germline V gene. V was trimmed by 6 bases and J by 1 base, leaving 17 bases between them. CDR3 coding DNA: TGTGCCAGCAGTTGGGAGGAGCTAATGGGCACAGATACGCAGTATTTT. As protein: CASSWEELMGTDTQYF.

This clone was counted once. The chain uses TRBV3-1 (or the pseudogene TRBV3-2) and TRBJ2-7; the D gene is possibly TRBD2 (5 bases). The CDR3 covers 13 residues. Germline V gene data show CDR1 as LGHDT and CDR2 as YNNKEL (reference sequence). Trimming cost V 5 bases and J 6 bases, with 14 bases left between them. The DNA of the CDR3 is TGTGCCAGCAGCATGTACCGGGATTCCGAGCAGTACTTC. Its translation is CASSMYRDSEQYF.

The J gene is TRBJ1-3, the V gene TRBV28; TRBD1 matches at 12 bases. V gave up 2 bases and J gave up 8 bases; unmatched junction bases: 4. Germline lookup yields CDR1 MDHEN and CDR2 SYDVKM. The CDR3 loop spans 15 amino acids. CDR3 sequence (DNA): TGTGCCAGCAGTTTAGGGGGACAGGGGGCAGACACCATATATTTT. Protein sequence: CASSLGGQGADTIYF. Full variable domain (remainder filled in from reference TRBV28 and TRBJ1-3): DVKVTQSSRYLVKRTGEKVFLECVQDMDHENMFWYRQDPGLGLRLIYFSYDVKMKEKGDIPEGYSVSREKKERFSLILESASTNQTSMYLCASSLGGQGADTIYFGEGSWLTVV.

This rearrangement joins TRBV7-9 to TRBJ1-1; maybe TRBD1 (5 bases). Germline CDR1 and CDR2: SEHNR and FQNEAQ (reference sequence). This CDR3 has 13 amino acids. Trimming took 0 bases from V and 4 from J, leaving 6 bases between them. CDR3 protein: CASSLAGATEAFF. The DNA of the CDR3 is TGTGCCAGCAGCTTAGCCGGGGCCACTGAAGCTTTCTTT.

The rearrangement joins TRBV28 to TRBJ2-7, with TRBD1 matching 7 bases. The CDR3 is 15 amino acids. J was trimmed by 4 bases and V by 5 bases; bases with no gene match: 11. Germline V gene sequence: CDR1 MDHEN, CDR2 SYDVKM. CDR3 sequence: CASSLLPLTGYEQYF. The CDR3 coding sequence is TGTGCCAGCAGTCTCCTCCCTTTGACAGGGTACGAGCAGTACTTC.

This chain links TRBV14 with TRBJ2-7, with 7 bases matching TRBD1. Trimming at V came to 0 bases and at J to 3 bases, leaving 2 bases not matched to a gene. Germline V CDR1 and CDR2: SGHDN, FVKESK. The CDR3 length is 14 residues. CDR3 in amino acids: CASSQDYRGYEQYF. The CDR3 bases are TGTGCCAGCAGCCAAGATTACAGGGGCTACGAGCAGTACTTC.

V is TRBV5-6 and J is TRBJ1-2, with D possibly TRBD1 on 5 matching bases. V gave up 1 base and J gave up 1 base, with 14 bases separating them. The CDR3 length is 16 residues. Germline CDR1 reads SGHDT; CDR2 reads YYEEEE. CDR3 loop: CASSLYRQLNNYGYTF. The CDR3 DNA follows: TGTGCCAGCAGCTTGTATAGACAGCTGAATAACTATGGCTACACCTTC.

The chain combines TRBV11-2 with TRBJ2-3; the match to TRBD2 covers 12 bases. V lost 2 bases and J lost 8; bases outside the gene matches: 2. Germline CDR1 reads SGHAT; CDR2 reads FQNNGV. The CDR3 has 14 residues. DNA of the CDR3: TGTGCCAGCAGCTTACTAGCGGGAGGGGGTACGCAGTATTTT. It specifies CASSLLAGGGTQYF.

The gene calls are TRBV6-2 or TRBV6-3 and TRBJ2-1; perhaps TRBD2 as D (6 bases). Germline loops: CDR1 MNHEY, CDR2 SVGEGT. V was cut by 6 bases and J by 4 bases, with 16 bases left in between. This CDR3 spans 15 amino acids. The CDR3 here is CASSPWGEQYNEQFF. The DNA of the CDR3 is TGTGCCAGCAGCCCCTGGGGGGAACAATACAATGAGCAGTTCTTC.

The chain carries TRBV4-2 and TRBJ2-1; maybe TRBD2 (6 bases). V lost 0 bases and J 1 base, leaving 16 bases between the germline ends. Germline lookup yields CDR1 LGHNA and CDR2 YNFKEQ. This CDR3 region has 18 residues. In nucleotides, the CDR3 is TGTGCCAGCAGCCAAGATAACCTCCGGGAGAGGTCCTACAATGAGCAGTTCTTC. It codes for CASSQDNLRERSYNEQFF.

This clone was counted only a few times. The V gene is TRBV6-5, the J gene TRBJ1-1; D may be TRBD1 (5 bases). This CDR3 has 15 amino acids. Trimming pared 5 bases from V and 3 bases from J, leaving 16 bases between. Germline CDR1 is MNHEY and CDR2 is SVGAGI. The DNA for the CDR3 is TGTGCCAGCAGTCGAACGATCGGGACTTACACTGAAGCTTTCTTT. The encoded protein is CASSRTIGTYTEAFF.

V usage is TRBV5-1 and J usage is TRBJ2-2, with 7 bases identical to TRBD2. The V segment lost 0 bases and the J segment 4 bases; nucleotides outside the gene matches: 6. This CDR3 is 16 amino acids long. The germline gives CDR1 SGHRS, CDR2 YFSETQ. The CDR3 bases are TGCGCCAGCAGCTTGGTGGGCGGGAGAAGCACCGGGGAGCTGTTTTTT. Amino acids: CASSLVGGRSTGELFF. The full variable domain, completed using reference TRBV5-1 and TRBJ2-2, is KAGVTQTPRYLIKTRGQQVTLSCSPISGHRSVSWYQQTPGQGLQFLFEYFSETQRNKGNFPGRFSGRQFSNSRSEMNVSTLELGDSALYLCASSLVGGRSTGELFFGEGSRLTVL.

The V and J genes are TRBV6-5 and TRBJ2-2, with D uncertain. V lost 7 bases and J lost 4, with 10 bases in between. This CDR3 is 13 amino acids long. CDR1 and CDR2 (germline): MNHEY, SVGAGI. The CDR3 nucleotides read TGTGCCAGCACTAACAGAGCCACCGGGGAGCTGTTTTTT. Protein: CASTNRATGELFF.

The chain recombines TRBV29-1 with TRBJ1-1; no clear D gene. The CDR3 covers 14 residues. Germline V gene lookup returns CDR1 SQVTM and CDR2 ANQGSEA. Trimming removed 4 bases from V and 0 bases from J, with 12 bases in between. The CDR3 is CSVGGGTLNTEAFF. The CDR3 nucleotides are TGCAGCGTTGGGGGTGGAACACTGAACACTGAAGCTTTCTTT.